The subject of this entry is one T cell receptor beta chain. Its target is not known. Positive CCR7 selection of CD45RO-negative cells yielded the naive CD8 cells, and terminally differentiated effector memory CD45RA+ cells were excluded. The sample is drawn from a study of shared clonotypes between healthy human individuals. Study-level background: The donor group consisted of a couple of women and a few men, aged 18 to 49.

Assay runs were performed at deep level. The table came from immunoSEQ multiplex PCR; TCRdb's copy has only in-frame clones and leaves some out. The profile shows some 2.1 million clones, around 95% of them singletons. Study-wide results and caveats: Non-shared clonotypes had lower generation probabilities than clonotypes shared by all four sorted-subset donors. Naive subsets generally exceeded memory subsets in estimated richness.

The ends were cut back, 4 bases at V and 3 bases at J, with 9 bases in the middle. Germline-derived CDR1 and CDR2 are SGHDN and FVKESK. This CDR3 is 13 amino acids long. The chain is built from TRBV14 and TRBJ1-1; D not certain. The specimen was naive CD8+ T cells from PBMCs. The sequence was obtained from a man younger than 35 in good health. Some clones in this sample may be carry-over from other donors' samples. This chain's CDR3 is CASSPYGYTEAFF. CDR3 DNA sequence: TGTGCCAGCAGCCCTTACGGTTACACTGAAGCTTTCTTT.